In its sample, the clone carrying this T cell receptor beta chain was seen a few times. The entry originates in a study of blood T cells in healthy people across ages. Using a J-beta primer mix together with a sample-barcoded 5' primer, a second PCR was run for roughly 6 to 12 cycles. TCRdb recomputed calls from the 5' RACE reads with MiXCR, one row per CDR3 protein. This table holds around 790,000 distinct CDR3 sequences, under 45% found once. Total RNA was isolated from each sample in quantities of at least 6 micrograms. Trimming stripped 0 bases from V and 6 bases from J, with 7 bases between. CDR3 length equals 13 residues. CDR1 is SGHDN, CDR2 FVKESK, per germline.

This sequence joins TRBV14 and TRBJ2-3; D not resolved. The source material was blood. This receptor was taken from a man in his sixties in good health. CDR3: CASSQDLRDTQYF. In DNA form, the CDR3 reads TGTGCCAGCAGCCAAGATTTGCGGGATACGCAGTATTTT.